The sample holds one count of the clone carrying this T cell receptor beta chain. The data were taken from a study of blood T cell repertoires in COVID-19. The overall study: PBMCs, B-cell-depleted T cells, or T cells were the source of the cDNA or gDNA that made up the material.

In the original workflow: Reference gene primer amplification yielded estimated nucleated cell counts. Sequenced by immunoSEQ multiplex PCR; TCRdb stores in-frame clones only, minus some. Clone size and the V and J calls come from that table; the DNA yielded D and trimming. The sample consists of tens of thousands of clones, roughly 86% of them appearing once. Germline V gene lookup returns CDR1 SGHRS and CDR2 YFSETQ. The CDR3 totals 14 residues. The V and J ends lost 2 bases and 4 bases, in that order; junction bases with no gene match: 5. This chain links TRBV5-1 with TRBJ2-7; 8 nucleotides agree with TRBD1. This clonotype originated in a woman in her sixties with acute or convalescent COVID-19. The sequencing input was peripheral blood. Here the CDR3 DNA reads TGCGCCAGCAGCTTTCGGACAGGGTTGTACGAGCAGTACTTC. Translation: CASSFRTGLYEQYF.